Sequencing of this T cell receptor beta chain was carried out in a study of blood T cell repertoires in COVID-19. Study as a whole: Acute and convalescent COVID-19 specimens originated in the United States, Italy and Spain. Nucleic acid was either cDNA or gDNA, and it came from T cells, B-cell-depleted T cells, or PBMCs.

Authors' data handling: Reference gene primer amplification gave nucleated cell count estimates. The method was immunoSEQ multiplex PCR; TCRdb's version includes in-frame clones alone and lacks a portion of them. V, J and clone size reflect that table, while D and trimming were determined from the DNA. The sample lists 180,000 or so clones; around 90% were seen once. The length of the CDR3 is 15 residues. V trimming: 4 bases; J trimming: 7 bases; junction bases outside the gene matches: 6. Germline assignment: CDR1 SGHTA and CDR2 FQGNSA. The receptor's source is a man in his forties with acute or convalescent COVID-19. V gene TRBV7-2 combines with J gene TRBJ2-1; TRBD1 aligns across 11 bases. Sequenced sample: peripheral blood. For the CDR3, the DNA is TGTGCCAGCAGCTCCGGGACAGGGGGGATGAATGAGCAGTTCTTC. Its translation is CASSSGTGGMNEQFF. The full variable domain, with the rest looked up from reference TRBV7-2 and TRBJ2-1, is GAGVSQSPSNKVTEKGKDVELRCDPISGHTALYWYRQSLGQGLEFLIYFQGNSAPDKSGLPSDRFSAERTGGSVSTLTIQRTQQEDSAVYLCASSSGTGGMNEQFFGPGTRLTVL.